The sequence of this TCR beta chain was determined in a study of T cell changes during pregnancy in multiple sclerosis. This clone was observed a handful of times. Germline V CDR1 and CDR2: LNHDA, SQIVND (reference sequence). Deletions cut 6 bases from V and 3 bases from J, with 18 bases between. The CDR3 has 17 amino acids. The repertoire was sequenced with immunoSEQ multiplex PCR; TCRdb's copy has only in-frame clones and lacks some. Among some 64,000 clones listed, about 90% were seen once. This chain connects TRBV19 to TRBJ1-6, with D maybe TRBD1 (5 bases). This TCR was sampled from a female donor in good health, enrolled as a control in a pregnancy study. The sample in question was peripheral blood, obtained in the first trimester of pregnancy. The CDR3 loop reads CASSPGGWSDYNSPLHF. The CDR3 DNA follows: TGTGCCAGTAGCCCCGGGGGTTGGAGTGACTATAATTCACCCCTCCACTTT.